The clone carrying this TCR beta chain was counted a few times. Antigen: not known. In TCRdb, the RT-PCR reads were re-called with MiXCR into one record per CDR3 protein. Of 530,000 or so distinct CDR3 sequences in the sample, about an eighth were seen once. This record comes from a study of response to subunit inactivated influenza vaccine. Regarding the study as a whole: Few additional T cells are recruited per seasonal influenza vaccination, authors suggested.

Germline CDR1 reads SQVTM; CDR2 reads ANQGSEA. The CDR3 runs to 13 residues. Trimming cost V 5 bases and J 2 bases; bases outside gene matches: 3. The sequencing here drew on PBMCs from blood, taken on the day of vaccination. The source is a man aged 45-60 years who received an inactivated influenza vaccine. The chain has TRBV29-1 and TRBJ1-5; 7 nucleotides match TRBD1. The chain's CDR3 is CSVWQGGNQPQHF. CDR3 nucleotide sequence: TGCAGCGTTTGGCAGGGGGGCAATCAGCCCCAGCATTTT.